What follows are 30 T cell receptor beta chains derived from one specimen sequenced in a study of shared clonotypes between healthy human individuals. Clones were sequenced by immunoSEQ multiplex PCR, and TCRdb holds only the in-frame ones, with some missing. The data contain some 2.1 million clones, 90% to 95% of them singletons. Sequenced input: naive CD4+ T cells sorted from blood. Subset of the sample: CD45RA+ positively selected. All receptors derive from a man aged 18 to 30 in good health.

The genes are TRBV7-3 and TRBJ2-2; D may correspond to TRBD1 or TRBD2 (5 bases each). Germline CDR1 is SGHTA and CDR2 is FQGTGA. Between the trimmed V and J ends, which lost 2 bases and 0 bases, there was a span of 13 bases. The CDR3 spans 17 residues. The CDR3 coding sequence is TGTGCCAGCAGCTTATTCCTACGGGACCCGAACACCGGGGAGCTGTTTTTT. Translated, it gives CASSLFLRDPNTGELFF. Full variable domain (rest looked up from reference TRBV7-3 and TRBJ2-2): GAGVSQTPSNKVTEKGKYVELRCDPISGHTALYWYRQSLGQGPEFLIYFQGTGAADDSGLPNDRFFAVRPEGSVSTLKIQRTERGDSAVYLCASSLFLRDPNTGELFFGEGSRLTVL.

The chain links TRBV7-2 to TRBJ2-1, with 9 bases that match TRBD1. The CDR3 extends over 15 amino acids. CDR1 and CDR2 (germline): SGHTA, FQGNSA. The J segment lost 10 bases and the V segment lost 1 base, leaving 8 bases of the junction unmatched. Here the CDR3 DNA reads TGTGCCAGCAGCTTAGTGGGACAGGGATTAGCCGAGCAGTTCTTC. Its translation: CASSLVGQGLAEQFF.

V gene TRBV6-4 combines with J gene TRBJ1-2, with unresolved D. This CDR3 region has 16 residues. V was trimmed by 0 bases and J by 8 bases, leaving 19 bases between them. CDR1 is MRHNA and CDR2 is SNTAGT in the germline V gene. The CDR3 sequence: CASSDSVEDLGCGYTF. The CDR3 coding sequence is TGTGCCAGCAGTGACTCGGTGGAGGATTTAGGGTGCGGCTACACCTTC.

The rearrangement links TRBV7-2 to TRBJ2-1; 13 bases fit TRBD2. Trimming cost V 2 bases and J 7 bases; bases outside gene matches: 11. The CDR3 covers 18 residues. CDR1 is SGHTA and CDR2 is FQGNSA in the germline V gene. This chain's CDR3 is CASSLTGGKTSGRNEQFF. Written as DNA, the CDR3 is TGTGCCAGCAGCTTAACAGGGGGCAAGACTAGCGGGAGGAATGAGCAGTTCTTC.

This clone was found once. The V and J genes are TRBV5-1 and TRBJ1-3; D may be TRBD1 (5 bases). Germline-derived CDR1 and CDR2 are SGHRS and YFSETQ. The CDR3 has 18 amino acids. Deletions cut 0 bases from V and 0 bases from J, with 16 bases between. The CDR3 here is CASSLVPGNVPSGNTIYF. DNA of the CDR3: TGCGCCAGCAGCTTGGTGCCAGGGAATGTTCCCTCTGGAAACACCATATATTTT.

The chain uses TRBV30 and TRBJ2-7, with a tentative D call TRBD1 (5 bases). Germline V gene lookup returns CDR1 GTSNPN and CDR2 SVGIG (reference sequence). The V end was cut by 3 bases, the J end by 0 bases, with 9 bases between. This CDR3 spans 13 amino acids. Here the CDR3 DNA reads TGTGCCTGGAGCGCAGGGTTCTCCTACGAGCAGTACTTC. This codes for CAWSAGFSYEQYF.

The chain couples TRBV20-1 to TRBJ2-1; D uncertain. CDR3 length: 11 residues. Trimming left V 2 bases short and J 5 bases short, with 4 bases between. Germline V lookup: CDR1 DFQATT, CDR2 SNEGSKA (reference sequence). DNA of the CDR3: TGCAGTGCTAGACTCGACAATGAGCAGTTCTTC. Its protein product is CSARLDNEQFF.

The chain employs TRBV19 and TRBJ2-7; the match to TRBD2 covers 9 bases. The CDR3 has 14 residues. CDR1 is LNHDA, CDR2 SQIVND, per germline (reference sequence). The V gene end was trimmed by 5 bases and the J gene end by 3 bases; junction bases not matched to a gene: 5. CDR3: CASSGSGRYYEQYF. The CDR3 DNA sequence: TGTGCCAGTAGTGGAAGCGGGAGGTACTACGAGCAGTACTTC.

Comment on this clone: The same CDR3 arises from other DNA sequences in this sample as well. The V gene is TRBV18, the J gene TRBJ2-1; 11 nucleotides line up with TRBD2. Germline V gene lookup returns CDR1 KGHSH and CDR2 LQKENI. V was pared by 3 bases and J by 3 bases, with 1 base of the junction left unmatched. This CDR3 spans 15 amino acids. The CDR3 nucleotides read TGTGCCAGCTCACCTGGACTAGCGGGCTACAATGAGCAGTTCTTC. Residues: CASSPGLAGYNEQFF.

The chain is built from TRBV6-5 and TRBJ2-2; 8 nucleotides agree with TRBD1. Looked up from germline, CDR1 is MNHEY and CDR2 is SVGAGI. The CDR3 is made up of 15 amino acids. The trim removed 7 bases at V and 6 bases at J, leaving 10 bases unmatched. CDR3 in DNA: TGTGCCAGCACCAAGGGGCAGGGGGCGTCCGGGGAGCTGTTTTTT. It translates to CASTKGQGASGELFF.

This chain connects TRBV2 to TRBJ2-5; 12 positions match TRBD2. With 6 bases clipped from V and 5 bases from J, the junction kept 7 bases outside the gene matches. Looked up from germline, CDR1 is SNHLY and CDR2 is FYNNEI. The CDR3 loop spans 15 amino acids. The CDR3 DNA sequence: TGTGCCAGCAGATCCCTAGCGGGAGGGCCCGAGACCCAGTACTTC. Its protein product is CASRSLAGGPETQYF. The entire variable domain, with the rest obtained from reference TRBV2 and TRBJ2-5, is as follows: EPEVTQTPSHQVTQMGQEVILRCVPISNHLYFYWYRQILGQKVEFLVSFYNNEISEKSEIFDDQFSVERPDGSNFTLKIRSTKLEDSAMYFCASRSLAGGPETQYFGPGTRLLVL.

The chain has TRBV6-6 and TRBJ2-7, with D perhaps TRBD1 (7 bases). The CDR3 spans 13 residues. Trimming took 6 bases from V and 2 from J, leaving 11 bases between them. From germline, CDR1 is MNHNY and CDR2 SVGAGI (reference sequence). DNA for the CDR3: TGTGCCAGCAGCCGCGGGACAGCCTACGAGCAGTACTTC. It specifies CASSRGTAYEQYF.

The V and J genes are TRBV9 and TRBJ2-7; 8 bases match TRBD1. Germline V gives CDR1 SGDLS, CDR2 YYNGEE. The CDR3 sequence is 15 residues long. The ends lost 0 bases at V and 7 bases at J; junction bases unmatched: 9. This CDR3 reads CASSVAIQGASEQYF. CDR3 bases: TGTGCCAGCAGCGTAGCTATCCAGGGGGCGAGTGAGCAGTACTTC.

The V gene is TRBV7-2, the J gene TRBJ2-1; D not certain. Germline CDR1 is SGHTA and CDR2 is FQGNSA. Deletions cut 2 bases from V and 0 bases from J, with 8 bases between. CDR3 length: 15 amino acids. The chain's CDR3 is CASSLSVYSYNEQFF. The CDR3 DNA sequence: TGTGCCAGCAGCTTAAGCGTATACTCCTACAATGAGCAGTTCTTC. Full variable domain (outside the CDR3, taken from reference TRBV7-2 and TRBJ2-1): GAGVSQSPSNKVTEKGKDVELRCDPISGHTALYWYRQSLGQGLEFLIYFQGNSAPDKSGLPSDRFSAERTGGSVSTLTIQRTQQEDSAVYLCASSLSVYSYNEQFFGPGTRLTVL.

The chain couples TRBV4-1 to TRBJ2-7; no reliable D call. Trimming cost V 4 bases and J 3 bases, with 13 bases left between them. CDR1 MGHRA and CDR2 YSYEKL come from the germline V gene. The CDR3 totals 14 residues. CDR3 protein: CASSPRTVDYEQYF. The CDR3, as DNA: TGCGCCAGCAGCCCCCGGACCGTAGACTACGAGCAGTACTTC.

This chain links TRBV5-1 with TRBJ1-4; 8 bases line up with TRBD1. After removal of 3 bases from V and 0 bases from J, the junction contained 7 bases not matched to a gene. Per germline, CDR1 SGHRS and CDR2 YFSETQ. The CDR3 sequence is 17 residues long. CDR3 DNA: TGCGCCAGCAGCTCCGGACAGGGAGGACCAACTAATGAAAAACTGTTTTTT. Its protein product is CASSSGQGGPTNEKLFF.

The J gene is TRBJ2-2, the V gene TRBV30; D may match TRBD1 or TRBD2 (5 bases each). The germline V and J ends were trimmed by 6 bases and 9 bases, with 11 bases remaining between them. The CDR3 length is 11 residues. Germline V gene data show CDR1 as GTSNPN and CDR2 as SVGIG (reference sequence). The CDR3 sequence is CACGGYRELFF. The DNA of the CDR3 is TGTGCCTGTGGGGGTTATCGGGAGCTGTTTTTT.

The chain carries TRBV27 and TRBJ2-5, with TRBD1 as a possible D gene (5 bases). V was cut by 6 bases and J by 9 bases, with 14 bases left in between. This CDR3 is built from 12 residues. Germline V gene sequence: CDR1 MNHEY, CDR2 SMNVEV (reference sequence). The CDR3 here is CASRTLQGSQYF. As DNA, the CDR3 is TGTGCCAGCAGAACCCTTCAGGGTTCCCAGTACTTC.

The chain employs TRBV15 and TRBJ1-6; D is unresolved. The germline V and J ends were trimmed by 0 bases and 5 bases, with 11 bases remaining between them. Germline-derived CDR1 and CDR2 are LNHNV and YYDKDF (reference sequence). The CDR3 contains 16 residues. The CDR3 DNA sequence: TGTGCCACCAGCAGAGAAAGGGTTCGGAATAATTCACCCCTCCACTTT. Translation: CATSRERVRNNSPLHF.

This chain connects TRBV2 to TRBJ2-5; no clear D. Germline V gives CDR1 SNHLY, CDR2 FYNNEI. Trimming took 7 bases from V and 5 from J, leaving 14 bases between them. The CDR3 is made up of 13 amino acids. CDR3 region: CASNGEVPETQYF. The CDR3 nucleotides are TGTGCCAGCAACGGTGAAGTTCCTGAGACCCAGTACTTC.

The chain uses TRBV4-3 and TRBJ1-1; D call uncertain. Trimming shortened V by 0 bases and J by 0 bases, and 5 bases separated the two germline ends. The CDR3 has 14 amino acids. Germline values: CDR1 LGHNA, CDR2 YSLEER. As DNA, the CDR3 is TGCGCCAGCAGCCAAGACGCGGTGAACACTGAAGCTTTCTTT. This codes for CASSQDAVNTEAFF.

The genes are TRBV18 and TRBJ2-7; the match to TRBD2 covers 13 bases. The CDR3 sequence is 16 residues long. V gave up 5 bases and J gave up 3 bases; unmatched junction bases: 7. CDR1 and CDR2 from the germline V gene are KGHSH and LQKENI. Here the CDR3 DNA reads TGTGCCAGCTCAGGCTTCGGACTAGCGGGAGTCTACGAGCAGTACTTC. This gives the protein CASSGFGLAGVYEQYF.

The chain is built from TRBV4-3 and TRBJ1-2, with 8 nucleotides matching TRBD1. This CDR3 contains 15 residues. Germline-derived CDR1 and CDR2 are LGHNA and YSLEER. Trimming cost V 4 bases and J 3 bases; bases outside gene matches: 7. The chain's CDR3 is CASSPSSDRDYGYTF. CDR3 bases: TGCGCCAGCAGCCCATCCTCGGACAGGGACTATGGCTACACCTTC.

The chain couples TRBV6-1 to TRBJ1-2; D call uncertain. Germline CDR1 is MNHNS and CDR2 is SASEGT. The CDR3 length is 13 residues. The V end was cut by 1 base, the J end by 2 bases, with 5 bases between. The CDR3 DNA follows: TGTGCCAGCAGTGAAGGCATAAACTATGGCTACACCTTC. It codes for CASSEGINYGYTF.

This clone showed up just once. The chain combines TRBV25-1 with TRBJ2-3, with a possible D match to TRBD1 (5 bases). The CDR3 loop spans 15 amino acids. Germline V lookup: CDR1 MGHDK, CDR2 SYGVNS. Between the trimmed V and J ends, which lost 3 bases and 0 bases, there was a span of 10 bases. DNA of the CDR3: TGTGCCAGCAGTGACCCCAGGACAAGCACAGATACGCAGTATTTT. Encoded protein: CASSDPRTSTDTQYF. Full variable domain (outside the CDR3, taken from reference TRBV25-1 and TRBJ2-3): EADIYQTPRYLVIGTGKKITLECSQTMGHDKMYWYQQDPGMELHLIHYSYGVNSTEKGDLSSESTVSRIRTEHFPLTLESARPSHTSQYLCASSDPRTSTDTQYFGPGTRLTVL.

This rearrangement joins TRBV25-1 to TRBJ1-1, with D possibly matching TRBD1 (5 bases). Trimming left V 3 bases short and J 3 bases short, with 14 bases between. The CDR3 runs 15 residues. Per germline, CDR1 MGHDK and CDR2 SYGVNS. CDR3 in amino acids: CASSEPRAGDTEAFF. CDR3 DNA: TGTGCCAGCAGTGAGCCCAGGGCGGGGGACACTGAAGCTTTCTTT.

This sequence joins TRBV11-2 and TRBJ2-1; no clear D gene. This CDR3 region has 13 residues. Germline V gene data show CDR1 as SGHAT and CDR2 as FQNNGV. With 5 bases removed from V and 4 bases from J, the gap between germline ends came to 9 bases. DNA of the CDR3: TGTGCCAGCAGCGGAAGGACGTACAATGAGCAGTTCTTC. The encoded protein is CASSGRTYNEQFF.

The genes are TRBV29-1 and TRBJ2-5, with 14 bases that match TRBD2. Germline V gene lookup returns CDR1 SQVTM and CDR2 ANQGSEA. The CDR3 spans 15 residues. The trim removed 4 bases at V and 3 bases at J, leaving 4 bases unmatched. For the CDR3, the DNA is TGCAGCGTTGGGACTAGCGGGGGGACCAAAGAGACCCAGTACTTC. Translating gives CSVGTSGGTKETQYF.

This clone was detected only a few times. The same CDR3 also results from other DNA sequences found in this sample. V usage is TRBV5-1 and J usage is TRBJ2-2, with D uncertain. The CDR3 runs to 15 residues. Germline V CDR1 and CDR2: SGHRS, YFSETQ. V lost 0 bases, J lost 0 bases, and 6 bases lay in between. CDR3 region: CASSLAGPNTGELFF. As DNA, the CDR3 is TGCGCCAGCAGCTTGGCCGGACCGAACACCGGGGAGCTGTTTTTT.

The chain employs TRBV9 and TRBJ1-1; D gene ambiguous. The CDR3 runs 14 residues. Trimming removed 1 base at V and 2 bases at J, with 9 bases between. Germline loops: CDR1 SGDLS, CDR2 YYNGEE. CDR3 amino acids: CASSVITDNTEAFF. CDR3 bases: TGTGCCAGCAGCGTAATTACAGATAACACTGAAGCTTTCTTT. The variable domain in full, with the rest retrieved from reference TRBV9 and TRBJ1-1, is DSGVTQTPKHLITATGQRVTLRCSPRSGDLSVYWYQQSLDQGLQFLIQYYNGEERAKGNILERFSAQQFPDLHSELNLSSLELGDSALYFCASSVITDNTEAFFGQGTRLTVV.